The T cell receptor beta chain described here comes from a study of blood T cell repertoires in COVID-19. V shed 3 bases and J shed 6 bases, with 23 bases lying between them. The CDR3 is 17 amino acids. The germline V gene encodes CDR1 LGHDT and CDR2 YNNKEL (reference sequence). The protocol was immunoSEQ multiplex PCR, while the TCRdb copy is restricted to in-frame clones and leaves out a portion. This sample has nearly 250,000 clones, with 75% to 85% found just once. Ages ranged from roughly 18 to 100 years, with residence in 24 US areas. This chain links TRBV3-1 (or the pseudogene TRBV3-2) with TRBJ1-2; perhaps TRBD1 as D (5 bases). This clonotype was sampled from a woman in her forties or fifties with acute COVID-19. Sequenced material: PBMCs or T cells enriched from blood (not recorded which). The CDR3 DNA is TGTGCCAGCAGCCAGGGGTGGGGCAGCCAGGGCCTGGATGGCTACACCTTC. Protein sequence: CASSQGWGSQGLDGYTF.